This is a list of T cell receptor beta chains from one sample in a study of T cells after yellow fever vaccination. TCRdb redid the calling of the 5' RACE reads with MiXCR, one entry per CDR3 protein. This table holds approximately 610,000 distinct CDR3 sequences, around a sixth found once. Sequences were derived from PBMCs, sampled more than 4 days after the first yellow fever vaccination. The source of these receptors is a man aged 18-30 years who received the YFV17D yellow fever vaccine. CDR3s include the opening cysteine and the closing phenylalanine or tryptophan. Fields, in order: clone size, D gene, J gene, CDR3 length, V gene, CDR3 protein, CDR3 DNA. D genes are given only for firm matches. Size is omitted from some rows. Given values are once, few, many or a class for expanded clones.

few | NA | TRBJ1-6 | 15 | TRBV6-1 | CASSPGTPYNSPLHF | TGTGCCAGCAGTCCCGGGACACCCTATAATTCACCCCTCCACTTT
few | NA | TRBJ2-2 | 18 | TRBV7-6 | CASSLRDRLGIGTGELFF | TGTGCCAGCAGCTTAAGGGACCGACTCGGTATCGGGACCGGGGAGCTGTTTTTT
NA | NA | TRBJ2-6 | 11 | TRBV29-1 | CSVKGANVLTF | TGCAGCGTTAAAGGGGCCAACGTCCTGACTTTC
NA | NA | TRBJ1-1 | 16 | TRBV5-1 | CASSLFGGHMNTEAFF | TGCGCCAGCAGCTTGTTCGGGGGCCATATGAACACTGAAGCTTTCTTT
few | NA | TRBJ2-1 | 15 | TRBV5-1 | CASSLMSSSYNEQFF | TGCGCCAGCAGCTTAATGAGCAGCTCCTACAATGAGCAGTTCTTC
few | NA | TRBJ1-5 | 16 | TRBV27 | CASSLRYRASSPPQHF | TGTGCCAGCAGTTTAAGATACAGGGCCAGCAGTCCCCCCCAGCATTTT
few | NA | TRBJ2-2 | 17 | TRBV4-2 | CASSQTTTALHTGELFF | TGTGCCAGCAGCCAAACGACAACGGCTCTCCACACCGGGGAGCTGTTTTTT
NA | TRBD1 | TRBJ1-1 | 15 | TRBV10-3 | CAIRRQGRQNTEAFF | TGTGCCATCAGGCGACAGGGCCGGCAGAACACTGAAGCTTTCTTT
NA | NA | TRBJ1-2 | 11 | TRBV6-6 | CASKMNYGYTF | TGTGCCAGCAAGATGAACTATGGCTACACCTTC
NA | NA | TRBJ2-3 | 13 | TRBV15 | CATSSRGTDTQYF | TGTGCCACCAGCAGCAGGGGCACAGATACGCAGTATTTT
NA | NA | TRBJ2-3 | 12 | TRBV5-1 | CASSESEDTQYF | TGCGCCAGCAGCGAAAGCGAAGATACGCAGTATTTT
NA | TRBD1 | TRBJ1-5 | 16 | TRBV7-2 | CASSLGAGQGNQPQHF | TGTGCCAGCAGCTTAGGCGCGGGACAGGGGAATCAGCCCCAGCATTTT
many | NA | TRBJ1-6 | 15 | TRBV30 | CAWSNRTGHYSPLHF | TGTGCCTGGAGTAACAGAACAGGGCATTATTCACCCCTCCACTTT
NA | NA | TRBJ1-1 | 11 | TRBV7-9 | CASSLESEAFF | TGTGCCAGCAGCTTAGAAAGTGAAGCTTTCTTT
NA | NA | TRBJ1-2 | 13 | TRBV15 | CATSRSRGFGYTF | TGTGCCACCAGCAGATCCCGCGGGTTTGGCTACACCTTC
few | TRBD1 | TRBJ2-5 | 14 | TRBV7-2 | CASSATGTVVTQYF | TGTGCCAGCAGCGCGACCGGGACAGTAGTTACCCAGTACTTC
NA | NA | TRBJ1-5 | 16 | TRBV4-1 | CASSQDGWNGNQPQHF | TGCGCCAGCAGCCAAGATGGGTGGAATGGGAATCAGCCCCAGCATTTT
few | NA | TRBJ2-1 | 15 | TRBV5-4 | CASSHTGLGYNEQFF | TGTGCCAGCAGCCATACAGGGCTTGGGTACAATGAGCAGTTCTTC
NA | NA | TRBJ2-3 | 15 | TRBV6-2/TRBV6-3 | CASRPTGYTTDTQYF | TGTGCCAGCAGGCCGACAGGCTATACCACAGATACGCAGTATTTT
few | NA | TRBJ2-7 | 14 | TRBV5-6 | CASSLLIQVDEQYF | TGTGCCAGCAGCTTGCTTATACAGGTGGACGAGCAGTACTTC
many | TRBD1 | TRBJ1-1 | 14 | TRBV18 | CASSPGQGATEAFF | TGTGCCAGCTCCCCGGGACAGGGGGCGACTGAAGCTTTCTTT
few | NA | TRBJ1-5 | 13 | TRBV30 | CAGRRGPNQPQHF | TGTGCCGGCCGGCGGGGGCCGAATCAGCCCCAGCATTTT
NA | NA | TRBJ1-5 | 15 | TRBV6-1 | CASRTLQGGDQPQHF | TGTGCCAGCAGGACCCTACAGGGTGGGGATCAGCCCCAGCATTTT
few | NA | TRBJ2-5 | 15 | TRBV20-1 | CSAHFPGQYQETQYF | TGCAGTGCACACTTCCCGGGCCAGTACCAAGAGACCCAGTACTTC
few | TRBD1 | TRBJ1-5 | 15 | TRBV20-1 | CSATQGARLHQPQHF | TGCAGTGCAACACAGGGGGCAAGGCTCCATCAGCCCCAGCATTTT
few | TRBD1 | TRBJ1-5 | 13 | TRBV29-1 | CSVGDREGQPQHF | TGCAGCGTAGGTGACAGGGAGGGTCAGCCCCAGCATTTT
NA | TRBD2 | TRBJ2-7 | 14 | TRBV28 | CASSVLANSYEQYF | TGTGCCAGCAGTGTACTAGCGAACTCCTACGAGCAGTACTTC
once | TRBD1 | TRBJ2-7 | 15 | TRBV6-5 | CASSHGDRFTYEQYF | TGTGCCAGCAGTCACGGGGACAGGTTCACCTACGAGCAGTACTTC
few | NA | TRBJ2-5 | 13 | TRBV5-1 | CASRPTSAETQYF | TGCGCCAGCAGGCCGACTAGTGCGGAGACCCAGTACTTC
many | NA | TRBJ2-7 | 14 | TRBV12-3/TRBV12-4 | CASSETPTSYEQYF | TGTGCCAGCAGCGAGACACCGACCTCCTACGAGCAGTACTTC
NA | NA | TRBJ2-5 | 13 | TRBV6-6 | CASSDQVRETQYF | TGTGCCAGCAGTGACCAGGTCAGAGAGACCCAGTACTTC
NA | NA | TRBJ2-7 | 16 | TRBV7-6 | CASSLGPGASSYEQYF | TGTGCCAGCAGCTTAGGGCCAGGGGCTAGCTCCTACGAGCAGTACTTC
NA | NA | TRBJ1-2 | 14 | TRBV7-9 | CAGSLSTDRYGYTF | TGTGCCGGCAGCCTTTCGACGGACCGCTATGGCTACACCTTC
few | NA | TRBJ1-1 | 15 | TRBV4-2 | CASSLPPGDTTEAFF | TGTGCCAGCAGCCTCCCGCCCGGGGATACCACTGAAGCTTTCTTT
few | NA | TRBJ2-2 | 15 | TRBV7-6 | CASSRVDTYTGELFF | TGTGCCAGCAGCCGAGTTGACACTTACACCGGGGAGCTGTTTTTT
NA | TRBD1 | TRBJ1-3 | 14 | TRBV28 | CATKVVGQSNTIYF | TGTGCCACCAAGGTAGTGGGACAGTCAAACACCATATATTTT
NA | TRBD1 | TRBJ1-2 | 12 | TRBV29-1 | CSVGQEFFGYTF | TGCAGCGTCGGACAGGAGTTCTTCGGCTACACCTTC
many | NA | TRBJ1-6 | 15 | TRBV6-5 | CASSYGSGGNSPLHF | TGTGCCAGCAGTTACGGATCGGGGGGTAATTCACCCCTCCACTTT
many | NA | TRBJ1-2 | 12 | TRBV6-4 | CASRHLTYGYTF | TGTGCCAGCAGACACCTGACCTATGGCTACACCTTC
once | NA | TRBJ1-4 | 18 | TRBV6-5 | CASSYFFAVGSTNEKLFF | TGTGCCAGCAGTTACTTCTTTGCCGTGGGTTCAACTAATGAAAAACTGTTTTTT
NA | TRBD1 | TRBJ1-1 | 14 | TRBV6-1 | CASSPDRGRYEAFF | TGTGCCAGCAGCCCCGACAGGGGACGGTATGAAGCTTTCTTT
few | NA | TRBJ1-1 | 13 | TRBV12-3/TRBV12-4 | CASSLQGTTEAFF | TGTGCCAGCAGTTTACAGGGGACGACTGAAGCTTTCTTT
few | NA | TRBJ2-3 | 11 | TRBV20-1 | CSVGGTDTQYF | TGCAGTGTTGGGGGCACAGATACGCAGTATTTT
NA | TRBD1 | TRBJ2-7 | 12 | TRBV6-2/TRBV6-3 | CAGGQTNYEQYF | TGTGCCGGGGGACAGACCAACTACGAGCAGTACTTC
many | NA | TRBJ2-4 | 13 | TRBV5-6 | CASSLRDMGIQYF | TGTGCCAGCAGCTTGCGGGATATGGGCATTCAGTACTTC
NA | TRBD2 | TRBJ2-7 | 18 | TRBV12-3/TRBV12-4 | CASSSPDGLAGGLYEQYF | TGTGCCAGCAGTTCCCCCGATGGGCTAGCGGGGGGGCTGTACGAGCAGTACTTC
NA | NA | TRBJ1-2 | 14 | TRBV5-1 | CASSLDSGAVGYTF | TGCGCCAGCAGCTTGGATTCGGGGGCTGTGGGCTACACCTTC
many | NA | TRBJ2-5 | 11 | TRBV20-1 | CSARQQETQYF | TGCAGTGCTAGGCAGCAAGAGACCCAGTACTTC
few | NA | TRBJ2-1 | 16 | TRBV5-1 | CASSLDWGESYNEQFF | TGCGCCAGCAGCTTGGATTGGGGGGAGAGTTACAATGAGCAGTTCTTC
few | NA | TRBJ1-5 | 13 | TRBV30 | CAWSPRGNQPQHF | TGTGCCTGGAGTCCACGAGGCAATCAGCCCCAGCATTTT
NA | TRBD1 | TRBJ1-2 | 15 | TRBV7-8 | CASSFPGGEGYGYTF | TGTGCCAGCAGCTTTCCAGGGGGCGAAGGCTATGGCTACACCTTC
NA | NA | TRBJ2-1 | 15 | TRBV7-9 | CASSRRTSSYNEQFF | TGTGCCAGCAGCAGACGTACAAGCTCCTACAATGAGCAGTTCTTC
few | NA | TRBJ1-1 | 13 | TRBV5-1 | CASSPDPHTEAFF | TGCGCCAGCAGCCCGGATCCACACACTGAAGCTTTCTTT